One and the same sample provided the 10 T cell receptor beta chains below, sequenced in a study of cytomegalovirus exposure and HLA in healthy donors. Sequenced by immunoSEQ multiplex PCR; TCRdb stores in-frame clones only, minus some. The table has approximately 270,000 clones, about 88% seen once. Sequenced material: PBMCs. The receptors here all came from a man between 18 and 29 years old in good health and CMV-seropositive.

The chain recombines TRBV6-5 with TRBJ1-1; D remains ambiguous. The V end was cut by 4 bases, the J end by 1 base, with 7 bases between. This CDR3 has 13 residues. Germline CDR1 is MNHEY and CDR2 is SVGAGI. In nucleotides, the CDR3 is TGTGCCAGCAGTTGGGTTGCGAACACTGAAGCTTTCTTT. Protein: CASSWVANTEAFF.

The chain employs TRBV6-5 and TRBJ2-1; weak D call: TRBD1 (6 bases). V was shortened by 6 bases and J by 5 bases, with 11 bases between the two germline ends. Germline V gene lookup returns CDR1 MNHEY and CDR2 SVGAGI. CDR3 length: 13 residues. CDR3 coding DNA: TGTGCCAGCAGGGAACAGGGTGACAATGAGCAGTTCTTC. Its protein is CASREQGDNEQFF.

V gene TRBV15 combines with J gene TRBJ2-1; possibly TRBD2 for D (6 bases). Germline V CDR1 and CDR2: LNHNV, YYDKDF (reference sequence). V was cut by 0 bases and J by 8 bases, with 20 bases left in between. This CDR3 is built from 17 residues. The CDR3 region is CATSRDGGYAGSDEQFF. CDR3 bases: TGTGCCACCAGCAGAGATGGGGGGTACGCGGGATCCGATGAGCAGTTCTTC.

The genes are TRBV30 and TRBJ2-1; 9 positions agree with TRBD1. The trim removed 5 bases at V and 3 bases at J, leaving 5 bases unmatched. CDR3 size: 14 residues. The germline CDR1 and CDR2 sequences are GTSNPN and SVGIG (reference sequence). CDR3 DNA: TGTGCCTGGTATCCGGGACAGGGCTACAATGAGCAGTTCTTC. Translation: CAWYPGQGYNEQFF.

The CDR3 nucleotides read TGTGCCTGGAGTGGGGCGGGATACTACGAGCAGTACTTC. Translating it yields CAWSGAGYYEQYF. V is TRBV30 and J is TRBJ2-7; D may be TRBD2 (6 bases). This CDR3 region has 13 residues. Germline lookup yields CDR1 GTSNPN and CDR2 SVGIG (reference sequence). V shed 1 base and J shed 3 bases, with 10 bases lying between them.

This rearrangement joins TRBV5-1 to TRBJ2-1; no definite D call. CDR3 size: 15 residues. With 2 bases removed from V and 5 bases from J, the gap between germline ends came to 14 bases. CDR1 and CDR2 from the germline V gene are SGHRS and YFSETQ. The CDR3 spells CASSFSRLEHNEQFF. For the CDR3, the DNA is TGCGCCAGCAGCTTTTCGCGTCTAGAGCACAATGAGCAGTTCTTC.

The V call is TRBV6-6, the J call TRBJ1-1; no clear D. V was trimmed by 8 bases and J by 1 base, leaving 5 bases between them. Germline loops: CDR1 MNHNY, CDR2 SVGAGI (reference sequence). The CDR3 extends over 11 amino acids. The CDR3 DNA sequence: TGTGCCAGCCACAGGAACACTGAAGCTTTCTTT. It yields the protein CASHRNTEAFF.

This clone was found once. The chain combines TRBV5-1 with TRBJ1-1, with D unresolved. The CDR3 is 14 residues long. The germline V gene has CDR1 SGHRS and CDR2 YFSETQ. The V end lost 0 bases, the J end lost 2 bases, and 8 bases lay between the germline ends. CDR3 loop: CASSLVGVNTEAFF. For the CDR3, the DNA is TGCGCCAGCAGCTTGGTCGGAGTAAACACTGAAGCTTTCTTT.

This chain connects TRBV6-6 to TRBJ1-4; 7 bases map to TRBD1. CDR1 and CDR2 (germline): MNHNY, SVGAGI (reference sequence). J lost 8 bases, V lost 5 bases, and 11 bases had no gene match. The CDR3 runs to 15 residues. As DNA, the CDR3 is TGTGCCAGCAGTCCTCGGGACAGAGCCTTGGAAAAACTGTTTTTT. Amino acids: CASSPRDRALEKLFF.

This chain's CDR3 is CASSSQARSSYNEQFF. CDR3 DNA: TGTGCCAGCAGCTCCCAGGCGAGGAGCTCCTACAATGAGCAGTTCTTC. This sequence joins TRBV9 and TRBJ2-1; D gene unclear. Trimming stripped 4 bases from V and 0 bases from J, with 14 bases between. Germline CDR1 SGDLS, CDR2 YYNGEE. The CDR3 consists of 16 residues.